One and the same sample provided the 19 T cell receptor beta chains below, sequenced in a study of CD8 T cells in ankylosing spondylitis. MiXCR was run by TCRdb on the 5' RACE reads, yielding one entry per CDR3 protein. This repertoire shows 290,000 or so distinct CDR3 sequences, roughly 20% found once; its top ten account for under 4%. The sample was blood, either unsorted or a sorted T cell fraction (not recorded which). These receptor sequences come from a female donor with ankylosing spondylitis or in good health (not recorded which).

This clonotype came up many times. The rearrangement joins TRBV12-3 or TRBV12-4 to TRBJ1-6; D is undetermined. Trimming shortened V by 6 bases and J by 11 bases, and 20 bases separated the two germline ends. There are 15 residues in the CDR3. The CDR3 loop is CASSPDGRKEAPLHF. The CDR3 bases are TGTGCCAGCAGCCCCGACGGGAGGAAGGAAGCACCCCTCCACTTT.

This rearrangement joins TRBV5-6 to TRBJ2-3, with a possible D match to TRBD2 (7 bases). The CDR3 length is 20 residues. Deletions cut 0 bases from V and 1 base from J, with 24 bases between. Germline V CDR1 and CDR2: SGHDT, YYEEEE. CDR3 sequence: CASSLEFRQGGGEGTDTQYF. CDR3 bases: TGTGCCAGCAGCTTGGAGTTCCGGCAGGGAGGGGGTGAGGGCACAGATACGCAGTATTTT.

This clonotype was seen at least ten times. V usage is TRBV29-1 and J usage is TRBJ2-1; 7 nucleotides line up with TRBD2. The CDR3 runs 13 residues. Per germline, CDR1 SQVTM and CDR2 ANQGSEA. With V trimmed by 6 bases and J by 8 bases, 10 bases remained unmatched. As DNA, the CDR3 is TGCAGCGTCTCGCCCCTGGGGGGGTATGAGCAGTTCTTC. Protein sequence: CSVSPLGGYEQFF.

This clonotype was seen a few times. The chain links TRBV18 to TRBJ1-6; TRBD1 matches at 8 bases. Germline lookup yields CDR1 KGHSH and CDR2 LQKENI. This CDR3 has 14 amino acids. J lost 7 bases, V lost 3 bases, and 2 bases had no gene match. CDR3 nucleotides: TGTGCCAGCTCACCCCAGGGGGCGAATTCACCCCTCCACTTT. Protein sequence: CASSPQGANSPLHF.

The V gene is TRBV5-4, the J gene TRBJ2-1; D remains ambiguous. The V end was cut by 3 bases, the J end by 9 bases, with 7 bases between. Per germline, CDR1 SGHNT and CDR2 YYREEE (reference sequence). The CDR3 runs 11 residues. CDR3 protein: CASSSVAEQFF. In DNA, the CDR3 is TGTGCCAGCAGCTCCGTCGCTGAGCAGTTCTTC.

V usage is TRBV12-3 or TRBV12-4 and J usage is TRBJ2-1; 14 bases line up with TRBD2. The CDR3 covers 16 residues. Losses at the gene ends were 5 bases for V and 0 bases for J; bases not matched to a gene: 0. The CDR3 here is CASSGTSGSSYNEQFF. CDR3 in DNA: TGTGCCAGCAGTGGGACTAGCGGGAGCTCCTACAATGAGCAGTTCTTC.

There are a few counts of this clonotype. The chain employs TRBV20-1 and TRBJ2-1, with 9 bases that match TRBD2. Germline CDR1 reads DFQATT; CDR2 reads SNEGSKA (reference sequence). Trimming took 6 bases from V and 9 from J; bases not matched to a gene: 15. CDR3 size: 15 residues. In DNA, the CDR3 is TGCAGTGCAGAAGCGGGAGGAACGGGAGTGGCTGAGCAGTTCTTC. Its translation: CSAEAGGTGVAEQFF.

This clonotype showed up just a few times. The chain couples TRBV15 to TRBJ2-1; 8 bases agree with TRBD2. The CDR3 totals 16 residues. CDR1 is LNHNV and CDR2 is YYDKDF in the germline V gene (reference sequence). J lost 9 bases, V lost 0 bases, and 10 bases had no gene match. CDR3 DNA sequence: TGTGCCACCAGCAGAGAGGGAGCGGGAGTTCAGAGTGAGCAGTTCTTC. This gives the protein CATSREGAGVQSEQFF.

In its sample, this clonotype was seen a few times. The chain joins TRBV4-3 to TRBJ1-2; D unresolved. V lost 0 bases, J lost 3 bases, and 8 bases lay in between. CDR1 LGHNA and CDR2 YSLEER come from the germline V gene. The length of the CDR3 is 14 residues. CDR3 sequence reads: CASSQEGGDYGYTF. CDR3 bases: TGCGCCAGCAGCCAAGAGGGCGGTGACTATGGCTACACCTTC.

Only one count was recorded for this clonotype. The chain uses TRBV5-6 and TRBJ2-7; 7 bases fit TRBD1. The V gene end was trimmed by 4 bases and the J gene end by 4 bases; junction bases not matched to a gene: 8. This CDR3 spans 14 amino acids. Per the germline V gene, CDR1 is SGHDT and CDR2 is YYEEEE. This CDR3 reads CASSETLQGYEQYF. CDR3 in DNA: TGTGCCAGCAGCGAGACTCTACAGGGGTACGAGCAGTACTTC.

The rearrangement links TRBV20-1 to TRBJ2-3; possible D gene TRBD2, 6 bases. The V and J ends lost 5 bases and 0 bases respectively, with 9 bases between them. Germline CDR1 is DFQATT and CDR2 is SNEGSKA (reference sequence). The CDR3 is 13 amino acids. This CDR3 reads CSAFSGSTDTQYF. The CDR3 coding sequence is TGCAGTGCTTTTAGCGGTAGCACAGATACGCAGTATTTT.

V and J are TRBV5-1 and TRBJ2-3; possible D gene TRBD2, 5 bases. Germline values: CDR1 SGHRS, CDR2 YFSETQ. Trimming shortened V by 5 bases and J by 0 bases, and 10 bases separated the two germline ends. The CDR3 sequence is 14 residues long. CDR3 loop: CASRDGVSTDTQYF. CDR3 DNA sequence: TGCGCCAGCAGGGACGGGGTCAGCACAGATACGCAGTATTTT.

The chain combines TRBV2 with TRBJ2-3, with D unclear. Germline V CDR1 and CDR2: SNHLY, FYNNEI. The CDR3 totals 11 residues. Trimming cost V 9 bases and J 4 bases, with 8 bases left between them. The CDR3 region has the DNA TGTGCCAGTGGGCCCCCAGATACGCAGTATTTT. Amino acid sequence: CASGPPDTQYF.

The V gene is TRBV25-1, the J gene TRBJ1-5, with 7 bases identical to TRBD1. The CDR3 consists of 14 residues. The V segment lost 2 bases and the J segment 6 bases; nucleotides outside the gene matches: 4. Germline V gene data show CDR1 as MGHDK and CDR2 as SYGVNS. The CDR3 DNA reads TGTGCCAGCAGTGAAACAGGGGTCGTTCAGCCCCAGCATTTT. Translating it yields CASSETGVVQPQHF.

The chain carries TRBV5-1 and TRBJ2-2, with unresolved D. With 7 bases removed from V and 3 bases from J, the gap between germline ends came to 4 bases. CDR1 and CDR2 (germline): SGHRS, YFSETQ. The CDR3 runs to 11 residues. The chain's CDR3 is CASADTGELFF. The CDR3 DNA sequence: TGCGCCAGCGCCGACACCGGGGAGCTGTTTTTT.

This clonotype has more than one count but fewer than ten. The CDR3 here is CASERYNEQFF. For the CDR3, the DNA is TGTGCCAGCGAGCGCTACAATGAGCAGTTCTTC. This chain uses TRBV6-1 with TRBJ2-1; no firm D call. This CDR3 comprises 11 residues. Germline CDR1 MNHNS, CDR2 SASEGT. The V gene lost 8 bases and the J gene lost 3 bases, with 5 bases spanning the gap.

This clonotype was seen repeatedly, ten times or more. DNA for the CDR3: TGTGCCAGCAGTTTCGGCAGGGGGCCATCGGTCACTGAAGCTTTCTTT. It is translated as CASSFGRGPSVTEAFF. The rearrangement joins TRBV12-3 or TRBV12-4 to TRBJ1-1; 8 positions match TRBD1. The V gene end was trimmed by 3 bases and the J gene end by 4 bases; junction bases not matched to a gene: 10. CDR3 length: 16 residues.

This clonotype was recorded a few times. The genes are TRBV6-2 or TRBV6-3 and TRBJ2-7, with unresolved D. Trimming cost V 8 bases and J 3 bases, with 8 bases left between them. CDR3 length: 11 residues. Germline assignment: CDR1 MNHEY and CDR2 SVGEGT. CDR3 sequence (DNA): TGTGCCAGCTCACCTGACTACGAGCAGTACTTC. This translates into CASSPDYEQYF.

This clonotype was seen a handful of times. The gene calls are TRBV19 and TRBJ2-5, with D tentatively TRBD1 (6 bases). V was clipped by 6 bases and J by 2 bases, with 16 bases between them. This CDR3 is 15 amino acids long. Looked up from germline, CDR1 is LNHDA and CDR2 is SQIVND (reference sequence). In DNA form, the CDR3 reads TGTGCCAGTAGCCCCCTTTGGACAGCACAAGAGACCCAGTACTTC. Protein sequence: CASSPLWTAQETQYF. The full variable domain, its missing parts supplied by reference TRBV19 and TRBJ2-5, is DGGITQSPKYLFRKEGQNVTLSCEQNLNHDAMYWYRQDPGQGLRLIYYSQIVNDFQKGDIAEGYSVSREKKESFPLTVTSAQKNPTAFYLCASSPLWTAQETQYFGPGTRLLVL.